This T cell receptor (beta chain) was observed in a study of radiation and T cells in renal cell carcinoma. Study results and limitations: Top tumor clonotypes rose in blood 2 weeks post-radiation, then contracted.

Time point specified: blood 4 weeks post-SBRT, at nephrectomy. Regarding treatment: 15 Gy SBRT to primary tumor, nephrectomy 4 weeks later. Regarding this clone: Its target is not known.

Only in-frame clones appear in the TCRdb table, and some are missing; sequencing was by immunoSEQ multiplex PCR. Found here are 50,000 to 65,000 clones, around three quarters of them singletons; the top ten hold over 5.5%. The clonotype comes from a man aged 60-69 years with renal cell carcinoma. Sample: blood, taken from a patient whose treatment included radiotherapy and nephrectomy.

The CDR3 region has the DNA TGTGCCAGCAGCGTAGGGCAGGGGGCTAACTATGGCTACACCTTC. The encoded protein is CASSVGQGANYGYTF. The J gene is TRBJ1-2, the V gene TRBV9, with 7 bases lining up with TRBD1. This CDR3 is built from 15 residues. Germline assignment: CDR1 SGDLS and CDR2 YYNGEE. The J segment lost 0 bases and the V segment lost 0 bases, leaving 2 bases of the junction unmatched.